This T cell receptor (beta chain) was found in a study of human T cells and chemical hapten exposure. Study as a whole: Per-sample TCR yield variation was attributed mainly to small pooled library volume differences. Notes on the study in general: Expanded TCR counts at PT1 were positively correlated with the patch test score. Following DPC sensitization, TCRs present above 1 in 1000 frequency showed no change.

Regarding time point: patch test 1, 2 weeks after DPC sensitization. This sample's treatment: therapeutic diphenylcyclopropenone sensitization with weekly scalp DPC. In the authors' workflow: Samples had a median of around 91,000 TCRs, ranging roughly 20,000 to 690,600. TCRdb used MiXCR to reprocess the RACE reads, holding one entry per CDR3 protein. What appears here as the V and J calls and clone size reflects TCRdb's work, not the paper's. Of about 60,000 distinct CDR3 sequences in the sample, approximately 9.3% were seen once. V shed 8 bases and J 5 bases; nucleotides not matched to a gene: 8. Looked up from germline, CDR1 is LNHDA and CDR2 is SQIVND (reference sequence). This CDR3 region has 14 residues. The count of this clonotype is one. Its target is unknown.

The receptor comes from a middle-aged woman with alopecia areata. Some clones in this sample may be carry-over from other donors' samples. Sequencing used whole blood, obtained in connection with sensitization to the hapten diphenylcyclopropenone (DPC). This chain joins TRBV19 and TRBJ1-5; the match to TRBD1 covers 8 bases. The CDR3 sequence: CASYPSGGYQPQHF. In nucleotides, the CDR3 is TGTGCCAGTTACCCCTCAGGGGGCTATCAGCCCCAGCATTTT.